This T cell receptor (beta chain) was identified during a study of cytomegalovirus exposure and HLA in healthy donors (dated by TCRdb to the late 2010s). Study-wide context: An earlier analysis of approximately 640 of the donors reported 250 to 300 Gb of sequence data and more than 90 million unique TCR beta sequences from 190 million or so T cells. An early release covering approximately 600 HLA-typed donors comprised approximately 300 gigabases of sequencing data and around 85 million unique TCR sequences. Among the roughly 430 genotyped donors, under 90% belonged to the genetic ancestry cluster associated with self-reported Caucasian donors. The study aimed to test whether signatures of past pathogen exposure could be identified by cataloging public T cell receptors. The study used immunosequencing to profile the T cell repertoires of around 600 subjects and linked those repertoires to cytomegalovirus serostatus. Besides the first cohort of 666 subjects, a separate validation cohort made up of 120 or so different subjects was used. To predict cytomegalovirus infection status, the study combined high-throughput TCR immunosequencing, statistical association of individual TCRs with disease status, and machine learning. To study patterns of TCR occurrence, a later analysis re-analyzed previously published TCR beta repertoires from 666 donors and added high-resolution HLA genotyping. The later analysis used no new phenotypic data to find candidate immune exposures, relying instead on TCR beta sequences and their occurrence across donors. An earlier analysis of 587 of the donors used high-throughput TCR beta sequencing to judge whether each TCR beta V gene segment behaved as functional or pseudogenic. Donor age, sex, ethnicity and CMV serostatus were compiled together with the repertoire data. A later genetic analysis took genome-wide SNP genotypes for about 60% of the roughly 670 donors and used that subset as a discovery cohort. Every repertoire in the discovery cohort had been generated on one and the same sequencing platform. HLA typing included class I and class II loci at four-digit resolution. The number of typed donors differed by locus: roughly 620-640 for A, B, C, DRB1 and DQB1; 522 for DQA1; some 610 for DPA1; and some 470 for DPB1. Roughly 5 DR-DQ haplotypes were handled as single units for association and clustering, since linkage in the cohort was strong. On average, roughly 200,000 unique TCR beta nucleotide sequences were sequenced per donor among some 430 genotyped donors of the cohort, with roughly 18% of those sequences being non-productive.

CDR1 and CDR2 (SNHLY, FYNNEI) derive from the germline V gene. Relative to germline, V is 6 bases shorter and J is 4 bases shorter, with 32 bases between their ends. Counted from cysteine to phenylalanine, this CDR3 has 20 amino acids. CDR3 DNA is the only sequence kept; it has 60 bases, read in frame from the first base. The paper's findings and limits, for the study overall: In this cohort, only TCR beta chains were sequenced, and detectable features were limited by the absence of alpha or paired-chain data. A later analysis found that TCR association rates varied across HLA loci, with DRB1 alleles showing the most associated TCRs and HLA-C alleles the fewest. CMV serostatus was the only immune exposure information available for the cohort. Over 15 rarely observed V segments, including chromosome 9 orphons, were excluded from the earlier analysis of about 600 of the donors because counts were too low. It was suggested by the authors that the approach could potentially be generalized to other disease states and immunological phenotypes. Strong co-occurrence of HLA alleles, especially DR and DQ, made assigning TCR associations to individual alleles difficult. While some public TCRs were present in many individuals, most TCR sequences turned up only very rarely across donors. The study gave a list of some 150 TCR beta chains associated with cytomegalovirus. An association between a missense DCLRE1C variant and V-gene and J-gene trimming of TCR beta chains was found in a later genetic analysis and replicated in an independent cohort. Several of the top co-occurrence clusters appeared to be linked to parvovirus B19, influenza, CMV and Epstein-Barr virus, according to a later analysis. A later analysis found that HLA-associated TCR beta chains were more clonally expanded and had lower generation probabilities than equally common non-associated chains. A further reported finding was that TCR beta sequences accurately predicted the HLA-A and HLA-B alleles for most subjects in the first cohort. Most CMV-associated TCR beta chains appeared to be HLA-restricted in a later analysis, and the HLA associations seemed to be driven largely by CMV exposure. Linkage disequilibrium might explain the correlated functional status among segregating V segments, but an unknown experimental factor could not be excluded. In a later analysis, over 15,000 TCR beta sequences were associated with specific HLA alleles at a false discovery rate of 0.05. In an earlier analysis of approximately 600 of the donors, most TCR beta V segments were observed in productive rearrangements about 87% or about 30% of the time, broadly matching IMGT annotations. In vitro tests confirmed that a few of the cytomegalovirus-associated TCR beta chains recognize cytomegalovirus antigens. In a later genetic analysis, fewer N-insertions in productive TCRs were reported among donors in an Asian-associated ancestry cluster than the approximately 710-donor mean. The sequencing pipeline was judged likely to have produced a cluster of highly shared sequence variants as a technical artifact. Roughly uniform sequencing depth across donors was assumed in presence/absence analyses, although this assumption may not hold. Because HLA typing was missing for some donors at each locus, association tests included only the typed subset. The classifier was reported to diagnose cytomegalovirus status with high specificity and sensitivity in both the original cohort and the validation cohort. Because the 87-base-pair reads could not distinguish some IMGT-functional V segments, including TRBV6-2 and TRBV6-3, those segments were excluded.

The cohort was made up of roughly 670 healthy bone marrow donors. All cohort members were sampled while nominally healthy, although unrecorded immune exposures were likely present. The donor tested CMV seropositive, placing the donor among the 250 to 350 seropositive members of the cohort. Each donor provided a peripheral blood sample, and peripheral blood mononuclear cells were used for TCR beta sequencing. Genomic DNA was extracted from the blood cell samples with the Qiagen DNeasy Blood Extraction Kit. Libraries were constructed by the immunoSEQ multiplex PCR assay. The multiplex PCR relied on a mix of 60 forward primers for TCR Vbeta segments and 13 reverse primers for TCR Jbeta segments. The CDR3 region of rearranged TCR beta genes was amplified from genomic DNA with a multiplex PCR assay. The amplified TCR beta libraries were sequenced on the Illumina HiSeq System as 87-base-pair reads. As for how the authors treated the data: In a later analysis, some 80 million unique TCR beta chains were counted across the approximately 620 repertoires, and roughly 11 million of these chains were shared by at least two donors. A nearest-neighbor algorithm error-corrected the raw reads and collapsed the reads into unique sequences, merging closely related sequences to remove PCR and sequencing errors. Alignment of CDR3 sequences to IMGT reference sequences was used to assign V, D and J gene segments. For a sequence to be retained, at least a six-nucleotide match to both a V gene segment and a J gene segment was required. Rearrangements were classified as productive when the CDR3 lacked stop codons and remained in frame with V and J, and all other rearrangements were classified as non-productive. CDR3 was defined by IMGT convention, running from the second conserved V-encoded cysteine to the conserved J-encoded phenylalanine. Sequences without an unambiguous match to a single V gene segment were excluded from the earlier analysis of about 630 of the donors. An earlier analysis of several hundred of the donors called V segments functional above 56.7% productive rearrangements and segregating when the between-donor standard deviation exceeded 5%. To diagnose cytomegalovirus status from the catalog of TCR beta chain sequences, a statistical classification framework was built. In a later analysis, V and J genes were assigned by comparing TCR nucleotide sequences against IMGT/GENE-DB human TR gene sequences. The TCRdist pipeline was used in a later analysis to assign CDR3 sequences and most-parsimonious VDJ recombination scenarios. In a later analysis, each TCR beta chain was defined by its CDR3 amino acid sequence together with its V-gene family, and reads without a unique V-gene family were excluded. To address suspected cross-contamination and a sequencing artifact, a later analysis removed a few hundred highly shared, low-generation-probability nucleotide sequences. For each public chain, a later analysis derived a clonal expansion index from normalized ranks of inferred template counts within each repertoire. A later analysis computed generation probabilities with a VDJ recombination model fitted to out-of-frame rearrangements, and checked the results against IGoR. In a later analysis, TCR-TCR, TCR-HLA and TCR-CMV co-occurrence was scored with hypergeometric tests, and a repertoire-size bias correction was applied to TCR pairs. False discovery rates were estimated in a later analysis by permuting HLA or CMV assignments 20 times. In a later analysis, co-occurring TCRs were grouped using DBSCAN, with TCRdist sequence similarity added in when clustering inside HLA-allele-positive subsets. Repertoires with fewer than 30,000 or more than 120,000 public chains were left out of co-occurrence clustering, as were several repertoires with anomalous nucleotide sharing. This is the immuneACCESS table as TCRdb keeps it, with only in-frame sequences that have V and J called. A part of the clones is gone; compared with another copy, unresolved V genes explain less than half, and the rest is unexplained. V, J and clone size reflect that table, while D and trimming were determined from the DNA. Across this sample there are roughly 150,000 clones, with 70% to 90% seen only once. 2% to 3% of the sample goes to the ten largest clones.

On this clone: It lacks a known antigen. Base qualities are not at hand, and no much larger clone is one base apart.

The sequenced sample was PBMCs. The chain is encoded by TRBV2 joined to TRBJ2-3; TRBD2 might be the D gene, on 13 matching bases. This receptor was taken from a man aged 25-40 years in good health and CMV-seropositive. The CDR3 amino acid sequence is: CASRRGDRGPGLAGPDTQYF. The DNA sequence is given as TGTGCCAGCAGACGAGGGGACAGGGGGCCGGGACTAGCGGGACCAGATACGCAGTATTTT.